What follows are 14 T cell receptor beta chains derived from one specimen sequenced in a study of response to subunit inactivated influenza vaccine. TCRdb used MiXCR to reprocess the RT-PCR reads, holding one entry per CDR3 protein. The sample yields roughly 500,000 distinct CDR3 sequences, about 25% seen once. Here the sequenced sample was CD4+ T cells sorted from PBMCs, taken less than 6 days after vaccination. The receptor set was obtained from a man aged 45-60 years who received an inactivated influenza vaccine.

The rearrangement links TRBV7-8 to TRBJ1-6; D is possibly TRBD1 (6 bases). V lost 1 base to trimming and J lost 7 bases, with 14 bases between them. From germline, CDR1 is SGHVS and CDR2 FQNEAQ. The CDR3 has 16 residues. Written as DNA, the CDR3 is TGTGCCAGCAGCTTAGGAAGGGGGGGGACCAATTCACCCCTCCACTTT. Residues: CASSLGRGGTNSPLHF.

The chain carries TRBV12-3 or TRBV12-4 and TRBJ2-7; TRBD2 matches 10 bases. V lost 6 bases to trimming and J lost 4 bases; unmatched junction nucleotides: 6. There are 14 residues in the CDR3. CDR3: CASSLLAGEYEQYF. CDR3 sequence (DNA): TGTGCCAGCAGCCTCCTAGCGGGGGAGTACGAGCAGTACTTC.

This clonotype was seen more than once but under ten times. The chain recombines TRBV4-3 with TRBJ2-7, with D perhaps matching TRBD2 (6 bases). This CDR3 is built from 16 residues. The V end lost 0 bases, the J end lost 2 bases, and 14 bases lay between the germline ends. The germline gives CDR1 LGHNA, CDR2 YSLEER. The CDR3 DNA reads as TGCGCCAGCAGCCAAGAGTGGGGCGGGATGGCCTACGAGCAGTACTTC. Translation: CASSQEWGGMAYEQYF.

This chain joins TRBV11-2 and TRBJ2-3, with D possibly TRBD1 on 6 matching bases. The V end lost 0 bases, the J end lost 4 bases, and 14 bases lay between the germline ends. Germline V gives CDR1 SGHAT, CDR2 FQNNGV. The CDR3 is 16 residues long. Here the CDR3 reads CASSLDPGAGSDTQYF. The CDR3 nucleotides read TGTGCCAGCAGCTTAGATCCAGGGGCTGGCTCAGATACGCAGTATTTT.

This clonotype was observed a handful of times. J is TRBJ2-2 and V is TRBV4-2; 8 bases map to TRBD1. Per germline, CDR1 LGHNA and CDR2 YNFKEQ. CDR3 length: 15 residues. V dropped 5 bases and J dropped 3; count of bases not matched to a gene: 5. DNA for the CDR3: TGTGCCAGCAGCATCAGGGGGCCGGACACCGGGGAGCTGTTTTTT. Translating it yields CASSIRGPDTGELFF.

This clonotype was seen only a few times. The rearrangement links TRBV7-9 to TRBJ2-5; unclear D gene. The germline V and J ends were trimmed by 3 bases and 4 bases, with 15 bases remaining between them. CDR1 and CDR2 (germline): SEHNR, FQNEAQ (reference sequence). This CDR3 region has 15 residues. CDR3 coding DNA: TGTGCCAGCAGCTTGATTATGTTGAGACCAGAGACCCAGTACTTC. Translation: CASSLIMLRPETQYF.

J is TRBJ1-2 and V is TRBV2, with D possibly being TRBD1 (6 bases). The length of the CDR3 is 11 residues. The V gene lost 7 bases and the J gene lost 3 bases, with 6 bases spanning the gap. CDR1 and CDR2 from the germline V gene are SNHLY and FYNNEI. DNA for the CDR3: TGTGCCAGCACAGGGGACTATGGCTACACCTTC. It is translated as CASTGDYGYTF.

The gene calls are TRBV29-1 and TRBJ2-7; no definite D call. V was pared by 1 base and J by 3 bases, with 7 bases between. The CDR3 contains 12 residues. Germline V gene sequence: CDR1 SQVTM, CDR2 ANQGSEA. The CDR3: CSVEGPNYEQYF. DNA for the CDR3: TGCAGCGTTGAAGGCCCGAACTACGAGCAGTACTTC.

This clonotype was seen more than once but under ten times. The rearrangement links TRBV5-6 to TRBJ1-5, with D unclear. V was shortened by 0 bases and J by 2 bases, with 9 bases between the two germline ends. This CDR3 has 15 residues. The germline gives CDR1 SGHDT, CDR2 YYEEEE. CDR3 amino acids: CASSLGTARNQPQHF. CDR3 bases: TGTGCCAGCAGCTTGGGGACCGCACGCAATCAGCCCCAGCATTTT.

This clonotype was picked up a small number of times. The chain links TRBV3-1 to TRBJ2-7, with TRBD1 as a possible D gene (5 bases). The germline V gene encodes CDR1 LGHDT and CDR2 YNNKEL (reference sequence). V was trimmed by 2 bases and J by 2 bases, leaving 13 bases between them. The CDR3 length is 15 residues. The CDR3 is CASSQRQGVTYEQYF. DNA of the CDR3: TGTGCCAGCAGCCAACGACAAGGGGTAACCTACGAGCAGTACTTC.

There are a few counts of this clonotype. This chain joins TRBV11-2 and TRBJ2-2, with D possibly being TRBD2 (5 bases). The germline gives CDR1 SGHAT, CDR2 FQNNGV. Between the trimmed V and J ends, which lost 5 bases and 4 bases, there was a span of 14 bases. The CDR3 contains 15 residues. CDR3: CASSAGPGSTGELFF. The CDR3 DNA reads TGTGCCAGCAGCGCCGGCCCGGGATCCACCGGGGAGCTGTTTTTT. Together with reference TRBV11-2 and TRBJ2-2, the CDR3 gives the full variable domain: EAGVAQSPRYKIIEKRQSVAFWCNPISGHATLYWYQQILGQGPKLLIQFQNNGVVDDSQLPKDRFSAERLKGVDSTLKIQPAKLEDSAVYLCASSAGPGSTGELFFGEGSRLTVL.

The J gene is TRBJ1-5, the V gene TRBV20-1; 9 nucleotides match TRBD1. V dropped 6 bases and J dropped 0; count of bases not matched to a gene: 3. CDR3 size: 14 residues. The germline gives CDR1 DFQATT, CDR2 SNEGSKA (reference sequence). The CDR3 protein is CSAGQGNSNQPQHF. The DNA for the CDR3 is TGCAGTGCCGGACAGGGGAATAGCAATCAGCCCCAGCATTTT.

This clonotype has only a few counts. This chain connects TRBV24-1 to TRBJ2-2, with D unclear. The CDR3 consists of 15 residues. Germline V gene lookup returns CDR1 KGHDR and CDR2 SFDVKD. The ends were cut back, 4 bases at V and 3 bases at J, with 11 bases in the middle. The CDR3 loop reads CATSESESYTGELFF. In nucleotides, the CDR3 is TGTGCCACCAGTGAATCCGAATCGTACACCGGGGAGCTGTTTTTT.

CDR3 bases: TGTGCCAGCAGCTTGAGTTTGCGGGAGGGGCAGTACTTC. Translation gives CASSLSLREGQYF. This chain links TRBV5-5 with TRBJ2-7; TRBD2 matches 9 bases. Looked up from germline, CDR1 is SGHKS and CDR2 is YYEKEE (reference sequence). The length of the CDR3 is 13 residues. V lost 1 base and J lost 9; bases outside the gene matches: 5. The variable domain in full, with the rest retrieved from reference TRBV5-5 and TRBJ2-7, is DAGVTQSPTHLIKTRGQQVTLRCSPISGHKSVSWYQQVLGQGPQFIFQYYEKEERGRGNFPDRFSARQFPNYSSELNVNALLLGDSALYLCASSLSLREGQYFGPGTRLTVT.